This T cell receptor (beta chain) was recorded in a study of T cell changes during pregnancy in multiple sclerosis (dated 2019 in TCRdb). Concerning the study at large: Changes in the T cell repertoire over the course of pregnancy were examined in this study in women with multiple sclerosis.

Worth noting for this clone: Its antigen target is currently unknown. No base qualities exist here, and no much larger clone lies one base off it.

Library method: the immunoSEQ multiplex PCR assay. TCRdb's version of the immuneACCESS table is confined to in-frame rearrangements and falls short of the full clone set. An unresolved V gene accounts for under half of the shortfall where checked; the remainder is of unknown origin. A total of about 68,000 clones appear in this sample, around 90% of them only once. The ten largest clones capture about 0.92% of the sample. The CDR3 runs 15 amino acids, cysteine and phenylalanine included. Only the CDR3 DNA stays, 45 bases, in frame from base 1. For this chain, trimming is 3 bases at the V end and 7 bases at the J end, and the number of junction bases without a gene match is 9. Looking up the germline V gene (reference sequence) yields CDR1 GTSNPN and CDR2 SVGIG.

The rearrangement combines TRBV30 with TRBJ2-1; TRBD1 aligns with 10 central bases. The clonotype comes from a female donor with multiple sclerosis, enrolled in a pregnancy study. The material sequenced was peripheral blood, taken in the second trimester of pregnancy. At the DNA level, the sequence is TGTGCCTGGAGCCCGGGACAGGGGTTTAAAAATGAGCAGTTCTTC. It translates to CAWSPGQGFKNEQFF.